This T cell receptor beta chain was sequenced in a study of T-cell reconstitution after alpha-beta-depleted transplantation in children. Construction of the TCRbeta library involved unique molecular identifiers. TCRdb fed the PCR reads into MiXCR, producing one record per CDR3 protein. Here the sample spans 500,000 or so distinct CDR3 sequences, about 33% being singletons. The sample holds a few counts of this clonotype. The clonotype originates from a human donor who donated a stem cell graft to a child with aplastic anemia. The source was PBMCs from the stem cell graft donor, collected from the stem cell graft.

CDR3 sequence: CASSLTAGVMNTEAFF. The CDR3 coding sequence is TGTGCCAGCAGTTTGACGGCAGGGGTTATGAACACTGAAGCTTTCTTT. The V and J genes are TRBV6-2 or TRBV6-3 and TRBJ1-1, with TRBD1 as a possible D gene (6 bases). The ends were cut back, 4 bases at V and 0 bases at J, with 15 bases in the middle. There are 16 residues in the CDR3. From germline, CDR1 is MNHEY and CDR2 SVGEGT.